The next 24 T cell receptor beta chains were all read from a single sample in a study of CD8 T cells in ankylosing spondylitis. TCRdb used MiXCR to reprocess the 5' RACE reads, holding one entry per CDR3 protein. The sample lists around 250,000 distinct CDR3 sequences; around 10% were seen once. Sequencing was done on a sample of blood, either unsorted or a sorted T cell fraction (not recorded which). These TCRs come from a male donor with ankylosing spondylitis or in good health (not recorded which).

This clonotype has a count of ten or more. CDR3 bases: TGCAGTGCTAGAGAATCTTTAGCCAAAAACATTCAGTACTTC. Translating it yields CSARESLAKNIQYF. The chain combines TRBV20-1 with TRBJ2-4; D is ambiguous. The CDR3 totals 14 residues. The germline gives CDR1 DFQATT, CDR2 SNEGSKA (reference sequence). V was shortened by 0 bases and J by 0 bases, with 6 bases between the two germline ends.

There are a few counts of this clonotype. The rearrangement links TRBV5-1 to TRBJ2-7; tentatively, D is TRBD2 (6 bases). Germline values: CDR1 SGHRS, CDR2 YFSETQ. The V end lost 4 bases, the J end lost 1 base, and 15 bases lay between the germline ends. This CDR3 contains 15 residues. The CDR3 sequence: CASSPGPGRSYEQYF. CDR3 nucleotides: TGCGCCAGCAGCCCGGGACCTGGGAGGTCCTACGAGCAGTACTTC.

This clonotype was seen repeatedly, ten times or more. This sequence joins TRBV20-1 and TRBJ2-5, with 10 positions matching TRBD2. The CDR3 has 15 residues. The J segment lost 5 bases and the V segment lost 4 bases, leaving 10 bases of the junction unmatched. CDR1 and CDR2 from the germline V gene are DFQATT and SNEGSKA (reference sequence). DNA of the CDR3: TGCAGTGCTATCGGAAGCGGGAGGGCCAGTGAGACCCAGTACTTC. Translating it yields CSAIGSGRASETQYF.

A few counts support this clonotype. CDR3 coding DNA: TGTGCCAGCACTCAGGGGGCGAATCGGTATGGCTACACCTTC. It translates to CASTQGANRYGYTF. J is TRBJ1-2 and V is TRBV2; TRBD1 matches at 8 bases. The CDR3 loop spans 14 amino acids. CDR1 is SNHLY, CDR2 FYNNEI, per germline. V trimming: 7 bases; J trimming: 5 bases; junction bases outside the gene matches: 9.

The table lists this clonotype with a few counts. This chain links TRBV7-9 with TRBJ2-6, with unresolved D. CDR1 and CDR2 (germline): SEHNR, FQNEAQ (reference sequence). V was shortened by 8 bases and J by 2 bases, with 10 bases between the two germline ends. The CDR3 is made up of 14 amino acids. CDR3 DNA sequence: TGTGCCAGCCACCACGCTGCTGGGGCCAACGTCCTGACTTTC. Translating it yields CASHHAAGANVLTF.

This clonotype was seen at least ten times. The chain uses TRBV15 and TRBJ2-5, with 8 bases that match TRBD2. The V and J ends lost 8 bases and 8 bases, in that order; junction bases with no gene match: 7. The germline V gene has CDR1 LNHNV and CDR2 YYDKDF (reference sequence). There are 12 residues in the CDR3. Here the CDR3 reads CATATSAKTQYF. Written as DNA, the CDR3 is TGTGCCACCGCGACTAGCGCAAAAACCCAGTACTTC.

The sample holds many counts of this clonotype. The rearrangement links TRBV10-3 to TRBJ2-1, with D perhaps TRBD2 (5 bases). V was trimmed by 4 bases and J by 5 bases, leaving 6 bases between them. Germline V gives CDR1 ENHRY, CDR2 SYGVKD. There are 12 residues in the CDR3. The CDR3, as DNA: TGTGCCATCAGTGGGGAGCACAATGAGCAGTTCTTC. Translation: CAISGEHNEQFF.

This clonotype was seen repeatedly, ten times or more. CDR3 amino acids: CASSFGLGTDTQYF. The CDR3 coding sequence is TGCGCCAGCAGCTTCGGACTAGGTACTGATACGCAGTATTTT. V gene TRBV5-1 combines with J gene TRBJ2-3, with 7 bases that match TRBD2. Looked up from germline, CDR1 is SGHRS and CDR2 is YFSETQ. V dropped 2 bases and J dropped 6; count of bases not matched to a gene: 6. The CDR3 extends over 14 amino acids.

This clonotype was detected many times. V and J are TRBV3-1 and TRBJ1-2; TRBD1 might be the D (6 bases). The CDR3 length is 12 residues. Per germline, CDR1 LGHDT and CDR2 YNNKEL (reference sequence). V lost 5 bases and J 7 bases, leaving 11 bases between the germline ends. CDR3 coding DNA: TGTGCCAGCAGCGGAGGGGGGAGTGGCTACACCTTC. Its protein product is CASSGGGSGYTF.

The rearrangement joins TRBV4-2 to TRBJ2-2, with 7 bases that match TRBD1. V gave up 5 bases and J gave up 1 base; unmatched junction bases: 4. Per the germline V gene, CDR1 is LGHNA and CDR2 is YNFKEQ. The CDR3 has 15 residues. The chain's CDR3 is CASSSGTENTGELFF. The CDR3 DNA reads TGTGCCAGCAGCAGTGGGACAGAGAACACCGGGGAGCTGTTTTTT.

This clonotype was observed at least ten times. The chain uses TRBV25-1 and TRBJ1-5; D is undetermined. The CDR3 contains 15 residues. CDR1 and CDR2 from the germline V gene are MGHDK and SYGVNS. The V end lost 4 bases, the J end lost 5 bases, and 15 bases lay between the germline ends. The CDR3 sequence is CASSGDVSKDQPQHF. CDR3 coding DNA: TGTGCCAGCAGTGGCGACGTTAGCAAGGATCAGCCCCAGCATTTT. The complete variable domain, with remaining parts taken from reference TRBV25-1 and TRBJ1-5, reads EADIYQTPRYLVIGTGKKITLECSQTMGHDKMYWYQQDPGMELHLIHYSYGVNSTEKGDLSSESTVSRIRTEHFPLTLESARPSHTSQYLCASSGDVSKDQPQHFGDGTRLSIL.

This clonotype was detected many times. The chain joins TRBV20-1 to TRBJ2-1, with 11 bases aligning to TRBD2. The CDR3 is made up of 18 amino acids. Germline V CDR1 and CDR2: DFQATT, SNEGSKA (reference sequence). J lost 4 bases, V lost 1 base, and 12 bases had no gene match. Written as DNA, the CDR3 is TGCAGTGCTAGAGGGGGACGAGCCGGGACTAGCGGTTACAATGAGCAGTTCTTC. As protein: CSARGGRAGTSGYNEQFF.

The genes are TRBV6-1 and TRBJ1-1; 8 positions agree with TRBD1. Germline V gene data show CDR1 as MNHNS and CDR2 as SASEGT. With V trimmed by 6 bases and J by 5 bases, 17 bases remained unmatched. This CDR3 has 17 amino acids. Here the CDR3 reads CASSSVLSGGSGTEAFF. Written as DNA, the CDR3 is TGTGCCAGCAGCTCGGTCCTTTCAGGGGGCTCGGGGACTGAAGCTTTCTTT.

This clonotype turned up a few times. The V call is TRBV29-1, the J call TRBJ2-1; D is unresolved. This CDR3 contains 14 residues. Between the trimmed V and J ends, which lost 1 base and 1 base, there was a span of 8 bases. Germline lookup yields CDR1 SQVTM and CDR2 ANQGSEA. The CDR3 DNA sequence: TGCAGCGTTGAAGCCCCCCCATCCTACAATGAGCAGTTCTTC. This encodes CSVEAPPSYNEQFF.

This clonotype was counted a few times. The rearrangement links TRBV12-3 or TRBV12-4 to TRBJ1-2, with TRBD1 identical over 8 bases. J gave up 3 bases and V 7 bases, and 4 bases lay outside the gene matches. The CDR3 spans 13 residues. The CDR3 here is CASTGTGYYGYTF. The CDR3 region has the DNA TGTGCCAGCACCGGGACAGGATACTATGGCTACACCTTC.

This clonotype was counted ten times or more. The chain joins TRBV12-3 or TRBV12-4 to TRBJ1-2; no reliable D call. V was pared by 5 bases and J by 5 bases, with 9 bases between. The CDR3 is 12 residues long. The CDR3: CASSPGWYGYTF. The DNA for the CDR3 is TGTGCCAGCAGTCCCGGTTGGTATGGCTACACCTTC.

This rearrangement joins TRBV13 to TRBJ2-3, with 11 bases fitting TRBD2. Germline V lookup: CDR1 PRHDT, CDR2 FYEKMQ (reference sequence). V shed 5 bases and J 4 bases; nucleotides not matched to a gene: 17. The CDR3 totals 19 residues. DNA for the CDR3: TGTGCCAGCAGCGAGGGCATAGCGGGAGGGCTCGGGGCCCCAGATACGCAGTATTTT. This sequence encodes CASSEGIAGGLGAPDTQYF.

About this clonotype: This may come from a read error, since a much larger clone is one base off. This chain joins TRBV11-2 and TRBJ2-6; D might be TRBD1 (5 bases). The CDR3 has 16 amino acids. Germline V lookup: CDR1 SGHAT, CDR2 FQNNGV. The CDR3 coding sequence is TGTGCCAGCAGCTTAATCGATTTATCTGGGGCCAACGGCCTGACTTTC. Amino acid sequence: CASSLIDLSGANGLTF.

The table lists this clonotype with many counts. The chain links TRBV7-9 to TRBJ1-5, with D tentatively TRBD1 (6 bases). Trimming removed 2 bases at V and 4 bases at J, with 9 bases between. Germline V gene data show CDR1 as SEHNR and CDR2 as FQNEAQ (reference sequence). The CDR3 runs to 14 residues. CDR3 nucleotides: TGTGCCAGCAGCTTAATGGGACAAAATCAGCCCCAGCATTTT. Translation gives CASSLMGQNQPQHF. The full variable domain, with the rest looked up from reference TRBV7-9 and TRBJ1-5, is DTGVSQNPRHKITKRGQNVTFRCDPISEHNRLYWYRQTLGQGPEFLTYFQNEAQLEKSRLLSDRFSAERPKGSFSTLEIQRTEQGDSAMYLCASSLMGQNQPQHFGDGTRLSIL.

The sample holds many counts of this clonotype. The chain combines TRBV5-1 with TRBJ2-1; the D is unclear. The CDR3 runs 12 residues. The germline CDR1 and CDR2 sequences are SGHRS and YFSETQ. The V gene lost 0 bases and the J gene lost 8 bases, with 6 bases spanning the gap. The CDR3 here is CASSLVTDEQFF. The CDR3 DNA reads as TGCGCCAGCAGCTTGGTAACTGATGAGCAGTTCTTC.

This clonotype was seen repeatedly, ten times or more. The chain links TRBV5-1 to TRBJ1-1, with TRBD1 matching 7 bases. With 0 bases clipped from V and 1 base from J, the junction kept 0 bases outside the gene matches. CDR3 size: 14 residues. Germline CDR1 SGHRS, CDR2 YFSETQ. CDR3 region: CASSLDRGNTEAFF. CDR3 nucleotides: TGCGCCAGCAGCTTGGACAGGGGGAACACTGAAGCTTTCTTT.

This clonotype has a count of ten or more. The CDR3 protein is CASSLSSRETQYF. In DNA, the CDR3 is TGTGCCAGCAGCTTAAGCAGTCGGGAGACCCAGTACTTC. The chain links TRBV7-2 to TRBJ2-5; D call uncertain. Germline V gene data show CDR1 as SGHTA and CDR2 as FQGNSA. Trimming took 2 bases from V and 5 from J, leaving 9 bases between them. CDR3 length equals 13 residues.

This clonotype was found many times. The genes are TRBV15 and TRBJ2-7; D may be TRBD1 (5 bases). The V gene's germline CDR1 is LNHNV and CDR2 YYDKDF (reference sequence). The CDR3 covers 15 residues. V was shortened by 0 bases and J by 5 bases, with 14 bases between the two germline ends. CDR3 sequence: CATSREGWGIHEQYF. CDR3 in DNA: TGTGCCACCAGCAGAGAAGGGTGGGGCATCCACGAGCAGTACTTC.

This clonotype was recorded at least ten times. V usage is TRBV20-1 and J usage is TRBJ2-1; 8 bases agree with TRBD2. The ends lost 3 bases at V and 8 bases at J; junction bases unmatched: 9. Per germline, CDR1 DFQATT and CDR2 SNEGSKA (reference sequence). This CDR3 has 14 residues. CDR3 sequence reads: CSASPGRAGDEQFF. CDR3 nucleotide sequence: TGCAGTGCTAGTCCCGGGAGGGCCGGGGATGAGCAGTTCTTC.